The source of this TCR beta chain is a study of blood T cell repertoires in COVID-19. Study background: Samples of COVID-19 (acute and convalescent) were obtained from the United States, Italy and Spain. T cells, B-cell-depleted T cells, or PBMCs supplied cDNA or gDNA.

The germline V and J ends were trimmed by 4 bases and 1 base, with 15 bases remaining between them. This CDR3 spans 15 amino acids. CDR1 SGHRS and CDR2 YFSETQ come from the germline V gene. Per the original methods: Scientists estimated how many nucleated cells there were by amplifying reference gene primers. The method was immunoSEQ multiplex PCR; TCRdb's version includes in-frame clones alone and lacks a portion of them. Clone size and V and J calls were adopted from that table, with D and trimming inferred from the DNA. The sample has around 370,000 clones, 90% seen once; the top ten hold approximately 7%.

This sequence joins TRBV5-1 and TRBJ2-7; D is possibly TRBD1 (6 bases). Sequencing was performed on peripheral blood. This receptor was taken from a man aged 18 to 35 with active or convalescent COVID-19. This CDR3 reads CASSPMAGASYEQYF. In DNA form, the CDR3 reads TGCGCCAGCAGCCCTATGGCAGGGGCATCCTACGAGCAGTACTTC.